These 25 T cell receptor beta chains share one sample of origin, sequenced in a study of blood T cell repertoires in COVID-19. The assay was immunoSEQ multiplex PCR, and TCRdb's table has in-frame clones only and misses some. The table includes over 300,000 clones, roughly nine tenths detected once. Sequenced: peripheral blood. The receptor source for this set is a man between 18 and 29 years old who had recovered from COVID-19.

This clone was counted only a few times. The chain is built from TRBV19 and TRBJ2-1, with D maybe TRBD2 (5 bases). V lost 3 bases and J 9 bases, leaving 39 bases between the germline ends. The CDR3 is 22 residues long. Germline CDR1 and CDR2: LNHDA and SQIVND (reference sequence). The CDR3 is CASSMVVAALVPKPGYNGEQFF. The CDR3, as DNA: TGTGCCAGTAGTATGGTGGTGGCGGCTCTAGTACCAAAGCCGGGATACAACGGTGAGCAGTTCTTC. The full variable domain, in which reference TRBV19 and TRBJ2-1 provide the parts outside the CDR3, is DGGITQSPKYLFRKEGQNVTLSCEQNLNHDAMYWYRQDPGQGLRLIYYSQIVNDFQKGDIAEGYSVSREKKESFPLTVTSAQKNPTAFYLCASSMVVAALVPKPGYNGEQFFGPGTRLTVL.

J is TRBJ2-7 and V is TRBV5-1; TRBD1 agrees at 7 bases. Trimming took 0 bases from V and 3 from J; bases not matched to a gene: 6. Germline values: CDR1 SGHRS, CDR2 YFSETQ. The CDR3 runs to 15 residues. CDR3 in DNA: TGCGCCAGCAGCTTGGGTCCGCGGACAGGCTACGAGCAGTACTTC. It translates to CASSLGPRTGYEQYF. The variable domain in full, completed from reference TRBV5-1 and TRBJ2-7, reads KAGVTQTPRYLIKTRGQQVTLSCSPISGHRSVSWYQQTPGQGLQFLFEYFSETQRNKGNFPGRFSGRQFSNSRSEMNVSTLELGDSALYLCASSLGPRTGYEQYFGPGTRLTVT.

V and J are TRBV6-5 and TRBJ1-5, with TRBD1 as a possible D gene (5 bases). V was shortened by 2 bases and J by 6 bases, with 11 bases between the two germline ends. The germline V gene has CDR1 MNHEY and CDR2 SVGAGI. The length of the CDR3 is 14 residues. The CDR3 sequence: CASSYGSGFQPQHF. CDR3 coding DNA: TGTGCCAGCAGTTACGGGTCAGGGTTTCAGCCCCAGCATTTT.

The DNA of the CDR3 is TGCGCCAGCAGCCAGGAGCCTAGCGGGACGTACAATGAGCAGTTCTTC. This encodes CASSQEPSGTYNEQFF. This chain links TRBV5-1 with TRBJ2-1; the match to TRBD2 covers 9 bases. In germline, CDR1 is SGHRS, CDR2 YFSETQ. The CDR3 sequence is 16 residues long. V trimming: 4 bases; J trimming: 4 bases; junction bases outside the gene matches: 9.

Here the CDR3 DNA reads TGTGCCAGCAGTGAGGCGGGACTGCCTAATTCACCCCTCCACTTT. This gives the protein CASSEAGLPNSPLHF. V gene TRBV6-1 combines with J gene TRBJ1-6; D might be TRBD1 (5 bases). The CDR3 is 15 residues long. Germline lookup yields CDR1 MNHNS and CDR2 SASEGT. V lost 3 bases and J lost 6, with 12 bases in between.

This clone was seen more than once but under ten times. The chain employs TRBV19 and TRBJ1-5, with TRBD1 as a possible D gene (5 bases). Germline CDR1 is LNHDA and CDR2 is SQIVND (reference sequence). V shed 3 bases and J shed 6 bases, with 15 bases lying between them. This CDR3 is built from 15 residues. CDR3 loop: CASSMSSQGGQPQHF. The DNA of the CDR3 is TGTGCCAGTAGTATGTCATCGCAGGGAGGTCAGCCCCAGCATTTT.

In this sample, this clone turned up once. The rearrangement links TRBV9 to TRBJ1-5; 8 nucleotides match TRBD1. The germline V gene has CDR1 SGDLS and CDR2 YYNGEE. CDR3 length equals 15 residues. V was pared by 4 bases and J by 2 bases, with 5 bases of the junction left unmatched. CDR3 residues: CASSQGQEGNQPQHF. The CDR3 DNA sequence: TGTGCCAGCAGCCAGGGACAGGAGGGCAATCAGCCCCAGCATTTT.

This chain connects TRBV6-5 to TRBJ1-5; D is undetermined. V lost 0 bases and J 5 bases, leaving 11 bases between the germline ends. The CDR3 has 15 amino acids. Germline CDR1 is MNHEY and CDR2 is SVGAGI. This CDR3 is CASSYSPGDDQPQHF. In DNA form, the CDR3 reads TGTGCCAGCAGTTACTCGCCGGGAGATGATCAGCCCCAGCATTTT.

The chain recombines TRBV7-3 with TRBJ2-1; 7 nucleotides agree with TRBD2. This CDR3 is 15 amino acids long. Trimming removed 1 base from V and 1 base from J; junction bases left unmatched: 1. The germline V gene has CDR1 SGHTA and CDR2 FQGTGA. The CDR3 DNA sequence: TGTGCCAGCAGCTTAATCGGGGGGTCCTACAATGAGCAGTTCTTC. As protein: CASSLIGGSYNEQFF.

This chain connects TRBV6-5 to TRBJ1-2; a possible D gene is TRBD1 (6 bases). The V gene lost 5 bases and the J gene lost 3 bases, with 10 bases spanning the gap. Looked up from germline, CDR1 is MNHEY and CDR2 is SVGAGI. The CDR3 is made up of 13 amino acids. CDR3 residues: CASSRGGDYGYTF. The DNA of the CDR3 is TGTGCCAGCAGTCGCGGGGGCGACTATGGCTACACCTTC.

The CDR3 loop reads CASSHDTTEAFF. CDR3 DNA sequence: TGTGCCAGCTCCCATGACACCACTGAAGCTTTCTTT. V is TRBV18 and J is TRBJ1-1; D not certain. CDR3 length equals 12 residues. The germline gives CDR1 KGHSH, CDR2 LQKENI. V lost 6 bases and J 4 bases, leaving 9 bases between the germline ends.

The V and J genes are TRBV5-1 and TRBJ2-1; TRBD1 aligns across 12 bases. Per germline, CDR1 SGHRS and CDR2 YFSETQ. V shed 5 bases and J 6 bases; nucleotides not matched to a gene: 9. The CDR3 sequence is 16 residues long. CDR3: CASSFPGQGASNEQFF. Written as DNA, the CDR3 is TGCGCCAGCAGTTTTCCGGGACAGGGGGCAAGCAATGAGCAGTTCTTC.

The count of this clone is one. V and J are TRBV15 and TRBJ1-2; D possibly corresponds to TRBD1 (6 bases). Per the germline V gene, CDR1 is LNHNV and CDR2 is YYDKDF (reference sequence). V was pared by 1 base and J by 11 bases, with 11 bases between. The CDR3 is 12 residues long. The CDR3 here is CATSRGTVTYTF. The CDR3 region has the DNA TGTGCCACCAGCAGAGGGACAGTTACTTACACCTTC. Using reference TRBV15 and TRBJ1-2 for the parts outside the CDR3, the full variable domain is DAMVIQNPRYQVTQFGKPVTLSCSQTLNHNVMYWYQQKSSQAPKLLFHYYDKDFNNEADTPDNFQSRRPNTSFCFLDIRSPGLGDTAMYLCATSRGTVTYTFGSGTRLTVV.

This chain joins TRBV19 and TRBJ1-1; D might be TRBD1 (5 bases). This CDR3 region has 15 residues. CDR1 LNHDA and CDR2 SQIVND come from the germline V gene (reference sequence). The germline V and J ends were trimmed by 3 bases and 7 bases, with 18 bases remaining between them. The CDR3 protein is CASSIASGIGYEAFF. CDR3 DNA sequence: TGTGCCAGTAGTATCGCCTCAGGGATTGGGTATGAAGCTTTCTTT.

The chain recombines TRBV30 with TRBJ2-5; D is uncertain. CDR3 length: 12 residues. V was trimmed by 2 bases and J by 1 base, leaving 5 bases between them. Germline CDR1 reads GTSNPN; CDR2 reads SVGIG (reference sequence). The chain's CDR3 is CAWSWLQETQYF. The CDR3 DNA reads TGTGCCTGGAGTTGGCTCCAAGAGACCCAGTACTTC.

This sequence joins TRBV19 and TRBJ2-7; TRBD2 aligns across 8 bases. The CDR3 sequence is 15 residues long. Trimming took 3 bases from V and 7 from J; bases not matched to a gene: 11. Germline CDR1 reads LNHDA; CDR2 reads SQIVND (reference sequence). CDR3 loop: CASSIGTRGTGEQYF. In DNA, the CDR3 is TGTGCCAGTAGTATTGGGACTAGGGGTACCGGGGAGCAGTACTTC. Variable domain in full (rest from reference TRBV19 and TRBJ2-7): DGGITQSPKYLFRKEGQNVTLSCEQNLNHDAMYWYRQDPGQGLRLIYYSQIVNDFQKGDIAEGYSVSREKKESFPLTVTSAQKNPTAFYLCASSIGTRGTGEQYFGPGTRLTVT.

The V gene is TRBV27, the J gene TRBJ2-2, with a possible D match to TRBD2 (6 bases). The V and J ends lost 3 bases and 6 bases respectively, with 17 bases between them. The V gene's germline CDR1 is MNHEY and CDR2 SMNVEV (reference sequence). The CDR3 is made up of 16 amino acids. The chain's CDR3 is CASSFSSGVESGELFF. For the CDR3, the DNA is TGTGCCAGCAGTTTTTCTTCGGGAGTCGAATCCGGGGAGCTGTTTTTT.

The V and J genes are TRBV4-2 and TRBJ2-5, with unresolved D. In germline, CDR1 is LGHNA, CDR2 YNFKEQ. Trimming shortened V by 1 base and J by 2 bases, and 8 bases separated the two germline ends. CDR3 length equals 14 residues. The CDR3 DNA reads TGTGCCAGCAGCCAAGTGGGCCGGCAAGAGACCCAGTACTTC. This gives the protein CASSQVGRQETQYF.

The chain couples TRBV6-1 to TRBJ2-5; D remains ambiguous. With 0 bases removed from V and 2 bases from J, the gap between germline ends came to 7 bases. This CDR3 comprises 14 residues. In germline, CDR1 is MNHNS, CDR2 SASEGT. CDR3 bases: TGTGCCAGCAGTGAAGCAAACTTACAAGAGACCCAGTACTTC. Its protein is CASSEANLQETQYF.

V and J are TRBV27 and TRBJ1-4, with D hard to call. Deletions cut 7 bases from V and 4 bases from J, with 19 bases between. CDR1 is MNHEY and CDR2 is SMNVEV in the germline V gene (reference sequence). The CDR3 has 16 residues. CDR3 sequence (DNA): TGTGCCAGCACCCTCCGGTGGTCCGGGGATAATGAAAAACTGTTTTTT. Its translation: CASTLRWSGDNEKLFF.

This chain uses TRBV6-2 or TRBV6-3 with TRBJ2-7, with D possibly matching TRBD2 (6 bases). The CDR3 sequence is 12 residues long. Trimming shortened V by 5 bases and J by 3 bases, and 8 bases separated the two germline ends. Germline V gives CDR1 MNHEY, CDR2 SVGEGT. This CDR3 is CASSRGDYEQYF. The CDR3, as DNA: TGTGCCAGCAGTCGCGGGGACTACGAGCAGTACTTC.

The J gene is TRBJ2-2, the V gene TRBV7-9; 10 bases align to TRBD1. The V and J ends lost 7 bases and 7 bases, in that order; junction bases with no gene match: 6. The CDR3 loop spans 14 amino acids. CDR1 is SEHNR and CDR2 is FQNEAQ in the germline V gene (reference sequence). The CDR3 reads CASTRQGAFGELFF. CDR3 bases: TGTGCCAGCACCCGACAGGGGGCTTTCGGGGAGCTGTTTTTT.

The J gene is TRBJ1-3, the V gene TRBV6-6; D perhaps matches TRBD1 (5 bases). Germline V gene lookup returns CDR1 MNHNY and CDR2 SVGAGI (reference sequence). The CDR3 extends over 13 amino acids. V was pared by 5 bases and J by 2 bases, with 7 bases between. CDR3 in amino acids: CASSPRAGNTIYF. The CDR3 DNA sequence: TGTGCCAGCAGTCCCAGGGCTGGAAACACCATATATTTT.

The chain joins TRBV6-1 to TRBJ1-6, with D hard to call. V shed 2 bases and J shed 4 bases, with 15 bases lying between them. Germline V lookup: CDR1 MNHNS, CDR2 SASEGT. This CDR3 is built from 17 residues. CDR3 protein: CASSERSGRGYNSPLHF. CDR3 coding DNA: TGTGCCAGCAGTGAAAGGTCAGGTCGGGGATATAATTCACCCCTCCACTTT.

The chain couples TRBV10-2 to TRBJ2-1, with D uncertain. Germline CDR1 and CDR2: WSHSY and SAAADI. Trimming removed 6 bases from V and 0 bases from J, with 6 bases in between. The CDR3 spans 13 residues. The CDR3 protein is CASSGYSYNEQFF. The CDR3, as DNA: TGCGCCAGCAGCGGGTACTCCTACAATGAGCAGTTCTTC.